This entry lists 19 T cell receptor beta chains sequenced from one sample in a study of identical twins. TCRdb fed the 5' RACE reads into MiXCR, producing one record per CDR3 protein. Of around 670,000 distinct CDR3 sequences listed, roughly 6.2% are singletons. The sample consisted of naive T cells sorted from blood. These receptor sequences come from a man younger than 30 in good health.

This clonotype was observed a few times. The chain employs TRBV5-1 and TRBJ2-5; a weak D match, TRBD1 (6 bases). The V end was cut by 3 bases, the J end by 5 bases, with 8 bases between. The CDR3 extends over 12 amino acids. Germline CDR1 SGHRS, CDR2 YFSETQ. CDR3 in amino acids: CASSYREETQYF. In DNA form, the CDR3 reads TGCGCCAGCAGCTACAGGGAGGAGACCCAGTACTTC.

This chain links TRBV20-1 with TRBJ2-7, with TRBD2 identical over 9 bases. The CDR3 loop spans 13 amino acids. After removal of 3 bases from V and 6 bases from J, the junction contained 6 bases not matched to a gene. Germline loops: CDR1 DFQATT, CDR2 SNEGSKA (reference sequence). CDR3 in DNA: TGCAGTGCTAGTCCGGGACTAGCTGGCGAGCAGTACTTC. It is translated as CSASPGLAGEQYF.

This clonotype was seen repeatedly, ten times or more. The chain recombines TRBV5-1 with TRBJ2-3; D gene unclear. The CDR3 is made up of 14 amino acids. Deletions cut 2 bases from V and 4 bases from J, with 11 bases between. The germline CDR1 and CDR2 sequences are SGHRS and YFSETQ. CDR3 sequence (DNA): TGCGCCAGCAGCTTAGTTACATTCGCAGATACGCAGTATTTT. The encoded protein is CASSLVTFADTQYF.

CDR3 DNA: TGTGCCAGCAGTTTATGGATCCAGGATGAGCAGTTCTTC. Encoded protein: CASSLWIQDEQFF. This chain joins TRBV28 and TRBJ2-1; D is ambiguous. Germline CDR1 and CDR2: MDHEN and SYDVKM. V was trimmed by 0 bases and J by 8 bases, leaving 8 bases between them. CDR3 size: 13 residues.

The chain employs TRBV4-3 and TRBJ2-1; D remains unclear. V lost 0 bases and J lost 0, with 9 bases in between. CDR3 length: 16 amino acids. Germline V gene data show CDR1 as LGHNA and CDR2 as YSLEER. Written as DNA, the CDR3 is TGCGCCAGCAGCCAAGATTACCCGGGCTCCTACAATGAGCAGTTCTTC. Amino acids: CASSQDYPGSYNEQFF.

The table lists this clonotype with many counts. The CDR3 region is CASSPLTGDPYSGANVLTF. In nucleotides, the CDR3 is TGTGCCAGCAGTCCCCTCACAGGGGACCCCTACTCTGGGGCCAACGTCCTGACTTTC. V usage is TRBV12-3 or TRBV12-4 and J usage is TRBJ2-6; 7 positions match TRBD1. Germline trimming cut 5 bases from V and 0 bases from J; bases unmatched to any gene: 13. This CDR3 has 19 residues.

This clonotype has ten or more counts. The V gene is TRBV7-3, the J gene TRBJ2-7; perhaps TRBD2 as D (6 bases). The CDR3 sequence is 13 residues long. Germline V gene data show CDR1 as SGHTA and CDR2 as FQGTGA. V was shortened by 5 bases and J by 5 bases, with 13 bases between the two germline ends. CDR3 sequence (DNA): TGTGCCAGCAGCACGACTAGATTCGACGAGCAGTACTTC. The encoded protein is CASSTTRFDEQYF.

This clonotype showed up many times. The chain joins TRBV7-2 to TRBJ2-2; the D call may be TRBD1 or TRBD2 (5 bases each). V was cut by 1 base and J by 2 bases, with 8 bases left in between. Germline V gives CDR1 SGHTA, CDR2 FQGNSA. The CDR3 is 15 residues long. The CDR3 DNA reads as TGTGCCAGCAGCTTAGGGGGGATTAACACCGGGGAGCTGTTTTTT. Protein sequence: CASSLGGINTGELFF.

The chain joins TRBV28 to TRBJ2-1; D gene ambiguous. V was cut by 5 bases and J by 7 bases, with 6 bases left in between. Germline V gives CDR1 MDHEN, CDR2 SYDVKM. The CDR3 consists of 11 residues. Written as DNA, the CDR3 is TGTGCCAGCAGTCACGTAAATGAGCAGTTCTTC. This gives the protein CASSHVNEQFF.

Details on this clonotype: A much larger clone is a single base away; this may be a read error. The chain combines TRBV20-1 with TRBJ2-3; D not certain. The CDR3 is 15 residues long. Germline loops: CDR1 DFQATT, CDR2 SNEGSKA (reference sequence). V lost 1 base and J lost 10, with 21 bases in between. The CDR3 DNA follows: TGCAGTGCTAGAGGTGAGAGGTCCTACAACGTGGCGCAGTATTTT. Protein sequence: CSARGERSYNVAQYF.

This clonotype was picked up a small number of times. V is TRBV29-1 and J is TRBJ2-3; D not resolved. V gave up 4 bases and J gave up 0 bases, with 8 bases separating them. The CDR3 totals 13 residues. Germline loops: CDR1 SQVTM, CDR2 ANQGSEA. In DNA form, the CDR3 reads TGCAGCGTTGGCCTCATTAGCACAGATACGCAGTATTTT. Amino acids: CSVGLISTDTQYF.

There are a few counts of this clonotype. The chain is built from TRBV19 and TRBJ2-7; 7 nucleotides match TRBD2. Germline loops: CDR1 LNHDA, CDR2 SQIVND (reference sequence). J was trimmed by 2 bases and V by 5 bases; bases with no gene match: 9. The CDR3 runs 15 residues. CDR3 protein: CASSWGGSGTYEQYF. The CDR3 DNA is TGTGCCAGTAGTTGGGGTGGAAGCGGGACCTACGAGCAGTACTTC.

Many counts were recorded for this clonotype. V is TRBV7-9 and J is TRBJ1-1; tentatively, D is TRBD1 (6 bases). Germline assignment: CDR1 SEHNR and CDR2 FQNEAQ (reference sequence). V was shortened by 6 bases and J by 12 bases, with 14 bases between the two germline ends. The CDR3 consists of 11 residues. CDR3 nucleotide sequence: TGTGCCAGCAGTTCTCCAGGGGAAACTTTCTTT. Translation: CASSSPGETFF.

This clonotype was seen more than once but under ten times. This chain connects TRBV7-9 to TRBJ1-1, with D unclear. The CDR3 sequence is 14 residues long. In germline, CDR1 is SEHNR, CDR2 FQNEAQ (reference sequence). Trimming took 4 bases from V and 0 from J, leaving 9 bases between them. The CDR3 region is CASSSTSMNTEAFF. CDR3 DNA sequence: TGTGCCAGCAGCTCCACGAGTATGAACACTGAAGCTTTCTTT.

The chain carries TRBV6-5 and TRBJ2-3; D gene unclear. The CDR3 is 12 residues long. V was pared by 6 bases and J by 5 bases, with 9 bases between. Per the germline V gene, CDR1 is MNHEY and CDR2 is SVGAGI. The CDR3 DNA reads as TGTGCCAGCAGCCAACGGGTAGATACGCAGTATTTT. Protein sequence: CASSQRVDTQYF.

This clonotype was recorded a few times. J is TRBJ2-4 and V is TRBV28; a possible D gene is TRBD1 (6 bases). The CDR3 sequence is 13 residues long. V was cut by 3 bases and J by 7 bases, with 10 bases left in between. Germline CDR1 reads MDHEN; CDR2 reads SYDVKM. CDR3 sequence reads: CASSFVQGNIQYF. The DNA for the CDR3 is TGTGCCAGCAGTTTTGTACAGGGTAACATTCAGTACTTC.

This clonotype was seen many times. V gene TRBV28 combines with J gene TRBJ2-3; the D is unclear. The CDR3 runs to 13 residues. Trimming removed 7 bases at V and 5 bases at J, with 13 bases between. Per germline, CDR1 MDHEN and CDR2 SYDVKM. In DNA form, the CDR3 reads TGTGCCAGCACACTAACCCCTGGAGATACGCAGTATTTT. This sequence encodes CASTLTPGDTQYF.

This clonotype came up a few times. The chain has TRBV12-3 or TRBV12-4 and TRBJ1-5; D unresolved. Between the trimmed V and J ends, which lost 3 bases and 6 bases, there was a span of 12 bases. CDR3 length equals 14 residues. The CDR3 here is CASSLGQAGQPQHF. Written as DNA, the CDR3 is TGTGCCAGCAGTTTGGGTCAGGCGGGTCAGCCCCAGCATTTT.

This clonotype was found many times. The V and J genes are TRBV25-1 and TRBJ2-3, with 8 bases matching TRBD1. CDR3 length: 13 amino acids. Per germline, CDR1 MGHDK and CDR2 SYGVNS. J lost 6 bases, V lost 4 bases, and 3 bases had no gene match. The CDR3 is CASSVTGVDTQYF. In DNA form, the CDR3 reads TGTGCCAGCAGTGTGACAGGGGTGGATACGCAGTATTTT.